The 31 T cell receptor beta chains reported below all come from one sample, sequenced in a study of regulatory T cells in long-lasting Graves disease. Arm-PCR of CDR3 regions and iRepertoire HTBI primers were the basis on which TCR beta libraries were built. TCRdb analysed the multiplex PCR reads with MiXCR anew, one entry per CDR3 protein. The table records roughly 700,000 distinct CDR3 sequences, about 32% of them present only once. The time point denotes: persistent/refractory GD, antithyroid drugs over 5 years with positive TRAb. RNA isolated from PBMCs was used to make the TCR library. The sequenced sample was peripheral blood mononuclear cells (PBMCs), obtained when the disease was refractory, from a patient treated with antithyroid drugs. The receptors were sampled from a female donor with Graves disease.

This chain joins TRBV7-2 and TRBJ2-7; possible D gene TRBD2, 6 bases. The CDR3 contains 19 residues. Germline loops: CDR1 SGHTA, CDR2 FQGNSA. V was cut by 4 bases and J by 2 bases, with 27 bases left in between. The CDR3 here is CASSSPGQGLTGLTYEQYF. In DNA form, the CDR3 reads TGTGCCAGCAGCTCCCCCGGACAAGGCCTAACGGGACTTACCTACGAGCAGTACTTC.

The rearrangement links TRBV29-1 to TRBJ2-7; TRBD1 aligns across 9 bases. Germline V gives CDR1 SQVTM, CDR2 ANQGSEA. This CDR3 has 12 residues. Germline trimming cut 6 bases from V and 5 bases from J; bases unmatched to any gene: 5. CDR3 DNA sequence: TGCAGCGTGGCCGGGACAGGGAACGAGCAGTACTTC. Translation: CSVAGTGNEQYF.

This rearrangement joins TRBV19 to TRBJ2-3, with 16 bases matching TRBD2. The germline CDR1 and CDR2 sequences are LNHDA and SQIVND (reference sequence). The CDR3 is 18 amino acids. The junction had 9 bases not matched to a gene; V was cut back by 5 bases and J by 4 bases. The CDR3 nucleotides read TGTGCCAGTAGTTTGGGACTAGCGGGAGGGCCCGTGGCAGATACGCAGTATTTT. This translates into CASSLGLAGGPVADTQYF.

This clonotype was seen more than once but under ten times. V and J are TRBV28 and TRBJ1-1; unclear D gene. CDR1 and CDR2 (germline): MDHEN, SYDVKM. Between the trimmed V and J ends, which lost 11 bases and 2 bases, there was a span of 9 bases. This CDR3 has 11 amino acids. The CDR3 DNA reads TGTGCCGGAACCAGAAACACTGAAGCTTTCTTT. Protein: CAGTRNTEAFF.

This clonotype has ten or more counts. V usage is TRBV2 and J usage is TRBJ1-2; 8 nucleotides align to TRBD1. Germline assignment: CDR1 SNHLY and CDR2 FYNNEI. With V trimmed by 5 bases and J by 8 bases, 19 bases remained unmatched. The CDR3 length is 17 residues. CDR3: CASSPAVVQGARKGYTF. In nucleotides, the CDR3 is TGTGCCAGCAGTCCGGCGGTGGTTCAGGGGGCTCGGAAGGGCTACACCTTC.

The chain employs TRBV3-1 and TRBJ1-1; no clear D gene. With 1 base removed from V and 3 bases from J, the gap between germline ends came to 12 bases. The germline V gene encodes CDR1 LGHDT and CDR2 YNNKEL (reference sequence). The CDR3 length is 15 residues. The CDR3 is CASSQADNWDTEAFF. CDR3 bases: TGTGCCAGCAGCCAAGCCGACAACTGGGACACTGAAGCTTTCTTT. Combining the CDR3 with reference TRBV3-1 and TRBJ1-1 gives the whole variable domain DTAVSQTPKYLVTQMGNDKSIKCEQNLGHDTMYWYKQDSKKFLKIMFSYNNKELIINETVPNRFSPKSPDKAHLNLHINSLELGDSAVYFCASSQADNWDTEAFFGQGTRLTVV.

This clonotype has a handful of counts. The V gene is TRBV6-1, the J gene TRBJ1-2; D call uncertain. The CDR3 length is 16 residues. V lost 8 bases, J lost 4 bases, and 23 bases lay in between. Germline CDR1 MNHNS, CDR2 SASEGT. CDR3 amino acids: CASSQNTEITSYGYTF. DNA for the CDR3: TGTGCCAGCTCTCAGAATACAGAGATCACATCCTATGGCTACACCTTC.

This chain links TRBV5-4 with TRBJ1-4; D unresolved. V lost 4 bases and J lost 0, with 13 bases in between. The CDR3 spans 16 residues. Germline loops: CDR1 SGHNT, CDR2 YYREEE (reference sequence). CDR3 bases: TGTGCCAGCAGCCCCAGGACGGATGCAACTAATGAAAAACTGTTTTTT. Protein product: CASSPRTDATNEKLFF.

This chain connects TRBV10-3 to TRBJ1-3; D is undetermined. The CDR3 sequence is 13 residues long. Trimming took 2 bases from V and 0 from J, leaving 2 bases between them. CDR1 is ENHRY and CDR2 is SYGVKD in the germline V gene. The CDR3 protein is CAISEPSGNTIYF. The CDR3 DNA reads TGTGCCATCAGTGAGCCCTCTGGAAACACCATATATTTT.

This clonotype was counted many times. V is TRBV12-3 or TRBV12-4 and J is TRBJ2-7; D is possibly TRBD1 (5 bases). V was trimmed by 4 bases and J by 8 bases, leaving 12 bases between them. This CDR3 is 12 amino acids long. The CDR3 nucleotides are TGTGCCAGCAGTTCCCCAGGGCAGAAGCAGTACTTC. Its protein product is CASSSPGQKQYF.

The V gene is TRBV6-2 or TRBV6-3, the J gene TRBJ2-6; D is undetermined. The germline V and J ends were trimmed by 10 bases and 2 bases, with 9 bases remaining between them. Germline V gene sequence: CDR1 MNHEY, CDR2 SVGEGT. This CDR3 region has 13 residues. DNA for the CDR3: TGTGCCACCGCCCCTCCTGGGGCCAACGTCCTGACTTTC. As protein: CATAPPGANVLTF.

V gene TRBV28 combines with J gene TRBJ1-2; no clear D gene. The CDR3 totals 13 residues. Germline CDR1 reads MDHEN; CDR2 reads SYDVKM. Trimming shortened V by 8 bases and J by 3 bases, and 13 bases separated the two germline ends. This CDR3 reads CASSEGRHYGYTF. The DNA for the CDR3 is TGTGCCAGCTCAGAAGGGAGGCACTATGGCTACACCTTC.

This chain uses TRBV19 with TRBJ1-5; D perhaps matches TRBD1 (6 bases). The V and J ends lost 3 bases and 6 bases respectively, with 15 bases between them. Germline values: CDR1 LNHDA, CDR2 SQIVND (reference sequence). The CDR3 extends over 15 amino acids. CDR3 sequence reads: CASSISITGSQPQHF. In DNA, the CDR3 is TGTGCCAGTAGTATTTCTATAACAGGGAGTCAGCCCCAGCATTTT.

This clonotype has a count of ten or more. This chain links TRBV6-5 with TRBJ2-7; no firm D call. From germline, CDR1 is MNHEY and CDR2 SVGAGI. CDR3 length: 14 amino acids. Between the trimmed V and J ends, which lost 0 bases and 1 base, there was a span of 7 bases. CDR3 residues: CASSYSRQSYEQYF. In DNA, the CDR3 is TGTGCCAGCAGTTACTCGAGGCAGTCCTACGAGCAGTACTTC.

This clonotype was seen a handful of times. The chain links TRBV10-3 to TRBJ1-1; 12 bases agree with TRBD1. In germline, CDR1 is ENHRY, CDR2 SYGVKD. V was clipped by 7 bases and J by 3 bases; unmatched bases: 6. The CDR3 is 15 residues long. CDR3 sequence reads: CAITGTGGSHTEAFF. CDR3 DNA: TGTGCCATCACCGGGACAGGGGGCTCTCACACTGAAGCTTTCTTT.

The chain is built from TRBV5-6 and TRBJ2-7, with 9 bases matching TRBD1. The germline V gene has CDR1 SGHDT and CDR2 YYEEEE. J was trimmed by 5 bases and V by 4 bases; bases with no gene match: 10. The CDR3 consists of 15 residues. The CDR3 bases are TGTGCCAGCAGCCAGCCTACAGGGGGCCGCCACGAGCAGTACTTC. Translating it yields CASSQPTGGRHEQYF.

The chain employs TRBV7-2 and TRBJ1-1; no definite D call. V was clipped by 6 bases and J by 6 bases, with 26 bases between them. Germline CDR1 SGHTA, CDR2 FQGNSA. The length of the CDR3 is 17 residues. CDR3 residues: CASSSRTHGSPRAEAFF. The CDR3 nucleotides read TGTGCCAGCAGTTCCCGCACACACGGGAGCCCTAGGGCTGAAGCTTTCTTT.

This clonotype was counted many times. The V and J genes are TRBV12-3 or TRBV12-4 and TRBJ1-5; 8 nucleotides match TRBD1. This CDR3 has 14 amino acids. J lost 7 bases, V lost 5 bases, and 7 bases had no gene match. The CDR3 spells CASSPDRGWQPQHF. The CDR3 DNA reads TGTGCCAGCAGTCCAGACAGGGGATGGCAGCCCCAGCATTTT.

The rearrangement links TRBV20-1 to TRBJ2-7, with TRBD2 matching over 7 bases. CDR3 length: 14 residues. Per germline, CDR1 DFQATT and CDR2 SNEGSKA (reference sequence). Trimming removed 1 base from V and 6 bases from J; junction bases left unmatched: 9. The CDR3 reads CSARALGLGGEQYF. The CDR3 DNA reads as TGCAGTGCTAGAGCCCTTGGACTAGGTGGCGAGCAGTACTTC.

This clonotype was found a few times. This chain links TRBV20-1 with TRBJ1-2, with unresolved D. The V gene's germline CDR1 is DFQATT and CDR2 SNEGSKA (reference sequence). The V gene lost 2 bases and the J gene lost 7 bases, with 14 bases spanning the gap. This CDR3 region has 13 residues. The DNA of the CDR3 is TGCAGTGCTAGACAAAGGCCAGCCCCTGGCTACACCTTC. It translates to CSARQRPAPGYTF.

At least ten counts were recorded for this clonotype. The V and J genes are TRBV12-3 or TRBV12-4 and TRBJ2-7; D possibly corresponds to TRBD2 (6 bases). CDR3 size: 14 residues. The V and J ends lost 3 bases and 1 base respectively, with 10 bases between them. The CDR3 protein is CASSFLSGSYEQYF. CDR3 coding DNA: TGTGCCAGCAGTTTCCTTAGCGGATCCTACGAGCAGTACTTC.

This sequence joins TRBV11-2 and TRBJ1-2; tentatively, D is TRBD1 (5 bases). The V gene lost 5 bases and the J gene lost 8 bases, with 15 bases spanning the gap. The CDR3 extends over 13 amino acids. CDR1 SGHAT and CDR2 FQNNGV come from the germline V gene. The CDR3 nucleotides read TGTGCCAGCAGCAGGATCGGGGGATCGGGCTACACCTTC. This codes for CASSRIGGSGYTF.

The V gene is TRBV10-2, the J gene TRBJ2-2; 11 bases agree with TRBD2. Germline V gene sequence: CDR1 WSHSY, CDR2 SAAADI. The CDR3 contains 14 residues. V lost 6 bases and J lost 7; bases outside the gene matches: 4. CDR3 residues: CASRLAGVIGELFF. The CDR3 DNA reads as TGCGCCAGCAGACTAGCGGGAGTCATCGGGGAGCTGTTTTTT.

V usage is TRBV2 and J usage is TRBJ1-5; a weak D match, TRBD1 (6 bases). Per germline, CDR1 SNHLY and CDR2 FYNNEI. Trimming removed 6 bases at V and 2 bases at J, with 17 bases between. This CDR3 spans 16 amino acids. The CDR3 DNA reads TGTGCCAGCAGCGGTCGGGGGGGGCAGCGCAATCAGCCCCAGCATTTT. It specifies CASSGRGGQRNQPQHF. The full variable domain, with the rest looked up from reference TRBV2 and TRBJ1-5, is EPEVTQTPSHQVTQMGQEVILRCVPISNHLYFYWYRQILGQKVEFLVSFYNNEISEKSEIFDDQFSVERPDGSNFTLKIRSTKLEDSAMYFCASSGRGGQRNQPQHFGDGTRLSIL.

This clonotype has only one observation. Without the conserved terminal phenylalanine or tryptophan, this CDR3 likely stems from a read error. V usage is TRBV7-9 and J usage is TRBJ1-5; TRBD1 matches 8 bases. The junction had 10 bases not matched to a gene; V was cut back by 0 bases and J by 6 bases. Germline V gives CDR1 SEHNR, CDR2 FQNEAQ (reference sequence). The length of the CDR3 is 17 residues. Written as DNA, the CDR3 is TGTGCCAGCAGCTTAGCGAGGCCAGGGGGCATCAGTCAGCCCCAGCATTCT. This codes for CASSLARPGGISQPQHS.

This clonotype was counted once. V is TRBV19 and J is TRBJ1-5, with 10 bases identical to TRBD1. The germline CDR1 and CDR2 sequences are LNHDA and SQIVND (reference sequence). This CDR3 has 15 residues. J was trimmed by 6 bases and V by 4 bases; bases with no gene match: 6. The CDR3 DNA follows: TGTGCCAGTAGTACCCGACAGGGGGCTCGTCAGCCCCAGCATTTT. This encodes CASSTRQGARQPQHF.

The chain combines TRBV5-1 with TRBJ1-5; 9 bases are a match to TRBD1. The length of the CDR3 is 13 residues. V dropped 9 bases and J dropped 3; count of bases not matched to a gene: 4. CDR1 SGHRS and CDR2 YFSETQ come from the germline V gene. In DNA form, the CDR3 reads TGCGCCAAGGGACAGGGAGTCAATCAGCCCCAGCATTTT. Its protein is CAKGQGVNQPQHF.

CDR3 residues: CAWRSQLNTEAFF. The CDR3 nucleotides read TGTGCCTGGAGAAGTCAACTGAACACTGAAGCTTTCTTT. This sequence joins TRBV30 and TRBJ1-1; the D is unclear. V lost 3 bases to trimming and J lost 0 bases, with 8 bases between them. Germline loops: CDR1 GTSNPN, CDR2 SVGIG (reference sequence). This CDR3 is built from 13 residues.

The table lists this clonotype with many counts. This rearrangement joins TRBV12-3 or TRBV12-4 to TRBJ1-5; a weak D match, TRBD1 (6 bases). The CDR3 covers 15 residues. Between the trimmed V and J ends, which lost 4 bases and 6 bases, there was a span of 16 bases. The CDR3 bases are TGTGCCAGCAGTTCCAATTTAGGGGGTATTCAGCCCCAGCATTTT. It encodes CASSSNLGGIQPQHF.

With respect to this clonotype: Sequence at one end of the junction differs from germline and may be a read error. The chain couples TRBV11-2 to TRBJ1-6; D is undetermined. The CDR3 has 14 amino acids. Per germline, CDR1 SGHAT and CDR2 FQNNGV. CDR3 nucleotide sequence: TGTGCCAGCAGCCAAGATAGGGATAATCCACCCCTCCACTTT. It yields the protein CASSQDRDNPPLHF.

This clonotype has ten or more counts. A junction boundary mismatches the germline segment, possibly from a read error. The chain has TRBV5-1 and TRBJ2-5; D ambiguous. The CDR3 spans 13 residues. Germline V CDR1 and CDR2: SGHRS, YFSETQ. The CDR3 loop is CASSLVGQETQYF. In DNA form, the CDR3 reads TGTGCCAGCAGCTTAGTCGGCCAAGAGACCCAGTACTTC.